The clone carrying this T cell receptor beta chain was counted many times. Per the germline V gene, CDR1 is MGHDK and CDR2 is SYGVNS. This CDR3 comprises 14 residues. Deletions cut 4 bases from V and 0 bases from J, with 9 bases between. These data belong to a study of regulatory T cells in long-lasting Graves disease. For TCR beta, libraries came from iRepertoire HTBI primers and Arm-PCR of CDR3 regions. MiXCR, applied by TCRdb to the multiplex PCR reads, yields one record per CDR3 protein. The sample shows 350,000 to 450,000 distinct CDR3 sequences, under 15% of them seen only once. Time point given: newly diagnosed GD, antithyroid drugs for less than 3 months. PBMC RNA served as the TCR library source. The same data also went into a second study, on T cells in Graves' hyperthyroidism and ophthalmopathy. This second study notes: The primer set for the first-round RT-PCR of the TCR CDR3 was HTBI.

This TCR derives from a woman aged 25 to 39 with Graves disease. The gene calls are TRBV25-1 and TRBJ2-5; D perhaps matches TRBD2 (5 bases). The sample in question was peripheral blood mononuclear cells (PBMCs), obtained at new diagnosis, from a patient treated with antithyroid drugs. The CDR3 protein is CASSVASYQETQYF. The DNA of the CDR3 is TGTGCCAGCAGTGTTGCTAGCTACCAAGAGACCCAGTACTTC. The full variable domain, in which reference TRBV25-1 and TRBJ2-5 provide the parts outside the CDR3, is EADIYQTPRYLVIGTGKKITLECSQTMGHDKMYWYQQDPGMELHLIHYSYGVNSTEKGDLSSESTVSRIRTEHFPLTLESARPSHTSQYLCASSVASYQETQYFGPGTRLLVL.